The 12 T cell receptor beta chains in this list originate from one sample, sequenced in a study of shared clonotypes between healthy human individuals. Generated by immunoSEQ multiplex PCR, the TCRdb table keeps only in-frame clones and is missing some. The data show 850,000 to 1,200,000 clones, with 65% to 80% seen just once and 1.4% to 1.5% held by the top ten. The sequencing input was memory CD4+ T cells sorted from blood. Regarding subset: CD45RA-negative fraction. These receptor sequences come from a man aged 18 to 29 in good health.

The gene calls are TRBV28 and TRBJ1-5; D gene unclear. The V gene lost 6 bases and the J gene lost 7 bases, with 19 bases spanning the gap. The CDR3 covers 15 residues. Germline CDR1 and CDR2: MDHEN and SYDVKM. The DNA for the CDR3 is TGTGCCAGCAGAACAACGGCCGGGTTTGGGCAGCCCCAGCATTTT. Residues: CASRTTAGFGQPQHF.

In nucleotides, the CDR3 is TGCGCCAGCAGCTTCGAAAATGGACATAATGAAAAACTGTTTTTT. It encodes CASSFENGHNEKLFF. The chain joins TRBV5-1 to TRBJ1-4; weak D call: TRBD1 (5 bases). CDR3 length: 15 residues. Germline V gives CDR1 SGHRS, CDR2 YFSETQ. The V gene lost 2 bases and the J gene lost 4 bases, with 12 bases spanning the gap.

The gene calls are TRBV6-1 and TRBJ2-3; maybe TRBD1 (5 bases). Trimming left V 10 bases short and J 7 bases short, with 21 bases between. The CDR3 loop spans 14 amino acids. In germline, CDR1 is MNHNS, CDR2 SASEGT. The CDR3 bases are TGTGCCACTCTTCAGGTTTCAGGGATTCATACGCAGTATTTT. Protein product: CATLQVSGIHTQYF.

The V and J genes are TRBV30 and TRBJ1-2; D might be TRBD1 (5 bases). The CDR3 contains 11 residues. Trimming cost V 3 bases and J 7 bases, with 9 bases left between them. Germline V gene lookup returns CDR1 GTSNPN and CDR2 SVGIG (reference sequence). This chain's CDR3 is CAWRIGTGYTF. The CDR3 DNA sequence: TGTGCCTGGAGGATAGGGACTGGCTACACCTTC. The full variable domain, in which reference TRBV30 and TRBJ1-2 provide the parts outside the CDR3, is SQTIHQWPATLVQPVGSPLSLECTVEGTSNPNLYWYRQAAGRGLQLLFYSVGIGQISSEVPQNLSASRPQDRQFILSSKKLLLSDSGFYLCAWRIGTGYTFGSGTRLTVV.

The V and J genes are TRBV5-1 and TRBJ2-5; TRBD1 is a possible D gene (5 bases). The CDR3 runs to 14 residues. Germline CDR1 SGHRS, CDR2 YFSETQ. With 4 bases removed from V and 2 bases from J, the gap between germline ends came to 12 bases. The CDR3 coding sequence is TGCGCCAGCAGCGAAACAGGATTACAAGAGACCCAGTACTTC. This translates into CASSETGLQETQYF.

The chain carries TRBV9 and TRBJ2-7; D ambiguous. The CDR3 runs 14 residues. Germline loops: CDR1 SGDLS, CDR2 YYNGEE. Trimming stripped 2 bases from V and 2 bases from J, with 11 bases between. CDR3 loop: CASSVGSEAYEQYF. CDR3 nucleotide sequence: TGTGCCAGCAGCGTGGGTAGTGAGGCCTACGAGCAGTACTTC.

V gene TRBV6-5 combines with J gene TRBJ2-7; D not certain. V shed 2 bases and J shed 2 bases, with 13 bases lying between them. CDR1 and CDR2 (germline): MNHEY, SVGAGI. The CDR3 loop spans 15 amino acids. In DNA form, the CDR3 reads TGTGCCAGCAGTTACCCGAACACGGGTGCCTACGAGCAGTACTTC. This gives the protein CASSYPNTGAYEQYF.

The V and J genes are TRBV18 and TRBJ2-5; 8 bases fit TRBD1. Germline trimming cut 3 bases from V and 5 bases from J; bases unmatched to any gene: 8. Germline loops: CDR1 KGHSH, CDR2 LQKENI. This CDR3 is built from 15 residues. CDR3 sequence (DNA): TGTGCCAGCTCACCTGGACAGGGTGGGGCGGAGACCCAGTACTTC. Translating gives CASSPGQGGAETQYF.

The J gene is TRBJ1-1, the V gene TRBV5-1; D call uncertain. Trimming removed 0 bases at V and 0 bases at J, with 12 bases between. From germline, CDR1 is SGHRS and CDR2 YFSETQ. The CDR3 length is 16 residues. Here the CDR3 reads CASSLGMVQLNTEAFF. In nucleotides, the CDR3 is TGCGCCAGCAGCTTGGGTATGGTCCAATTGAACACTGAAGCTTTCTTT.

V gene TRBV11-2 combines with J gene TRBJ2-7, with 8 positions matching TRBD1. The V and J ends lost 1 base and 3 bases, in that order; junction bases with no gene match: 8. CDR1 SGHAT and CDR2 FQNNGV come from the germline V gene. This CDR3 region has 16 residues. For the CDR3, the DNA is TGTGCCAGCAGCTTAGTTGGGACAGGAAAGATCTACGAGCAGTACTTC. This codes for CASSLVGTGKIYEQYF.

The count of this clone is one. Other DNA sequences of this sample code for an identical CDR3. CDR3 sequence: CASSIESSGANVLTF. The DNA of the CDR3 is TGTGCCAGTAGTATTGAGAGCTCTGGGGCCAACGTCCTGACTTTC. The chain is built from TRBV19 and TRBJ2-6; no clear D gene. The germline V gene encodes CDR1 LNHDA and CDR2 SQIVND (reference sequence). V lost 3 bases and J lost 0, with 6 bases in between. The CDR3 extends over 15 amino acids. The full variable domain, in which reference TRBV19 and TRBJ2-6 provide the parts outside the CDR3, is DGGITQSPKYLFRKEGQNVTLSCEQNLNHDAMYWYRQDPGQGLRLIYYSQIVNDFQKGDIAEGYSVSREKKESFPLTVTSAQKNPTAFYLCASSIESSGANVLTFGAGSRLTVL.

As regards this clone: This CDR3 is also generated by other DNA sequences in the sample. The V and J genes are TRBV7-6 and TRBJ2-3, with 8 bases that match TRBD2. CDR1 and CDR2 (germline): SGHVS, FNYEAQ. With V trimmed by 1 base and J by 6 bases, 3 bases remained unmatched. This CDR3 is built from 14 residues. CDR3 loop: CASSLVGGADTQYF. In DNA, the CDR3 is TGTGCCAGCAGCTTAGTCGGGGGGGCCGATACGCAGTATTTT.